The 30 T cell receptor beta chains presented below share a single source sample, sequenced in a study of regulatory T cells in long-lasting Graves disease (dated by TCRdb to the early 2020s). Receptor amplification or capture employed multiplex PCR. The sequencer listed for this sample is Illumina HiSeq 4000. CDR3 regions were amplified by Arm-PCR with iRepertoire HTBI primers to construct TCR beta libraries. TCRdb passed the public sequencing reads through fastp at Q25 and MiXCR, retaining productive beta sequences. Rows merge per CDR3 protein into single entries with the most common DNA and genes. Present in this sample are 700,000 or so distinct CDR3 sequences, 25% to 35% of which were seen just once. The leading ten clones occupy 40% to 50% of the sample. The time point label here, explained by the study, means: persistent/refractory GD, antithyroid drugs over 5 years with positive TRAb. For both TCR sequencing and RNA sequencing, RNA was extracted from PBMCs in TRIzol.

The source was peripheral blood mononuclear cells (PBMCs), collected when the disease was refractory, from a patient treated with antithyroid drugs. These receptors came from a female donor with Graves disease.

The chain joins TRBV12-3 or TRBV12-4 to TRBJ2-5; 8 bases align to TRBD1. V trimming: 5 bases; J trimming: 8 bases; junction bases outside the gene matches: 10. The CDR3 has 14 amino acids. In DNA form, the CDR3 reads TGTGCCAGCAGTCCCCTCCAGGGGGCTGGAACCCAGTACTTC. As protein: CASSPLQGAGTQYF.

In this sample, this clonotype turned up a few times. The chain carries TRBV11-3 and TRBJ2-1; the D gene is possibly TRBD2 (5 bases). V lost 2 bases and J lost 8, with 13 bases in between. This CDR3 is built from 14 residues. Germline CDR1 and CDR2: SGHNT and YENEEA. Here the CDR3 reads CASSLTLAQDEQFF. DNA for the CDR3: TGTGCCAGCAGCTTAACGCTAGCTCAAGATGAGCAGTTCTTC. Full variable domain (missing parts from reference TRBV11-3 and TRBJ2-1): EAGVVQSPRYKIIEKKQPVAFWCNPISGHNTLYWYLQNLGQGPELLIRYENEEAVDDSQLPKDRFSAERLKGVDSTLKIQPAELGDSAVYLCASSLTLAQDEQFFGPGTRLTVL.

The chain combines TRBV10-3 with TRBJ1-2, with D tentatively TRBD1 (5 bases). V shed 6 bases and J shed 0 bases, with 14 bases lying between them. The CDR3 length is 15 residues. Germline V gene sequence: CDR1 ENHRY, CDR2 SYGVKD. The CDR3 protein is CAISVGRDTNYGYTF. The DNA of the CDR3 is TGTGCCATCAGCGTTGGCAGGGATACTAACTATGGCTACACCTTC.

This chain uses TRBV28 with TRBJ1-2; 9 nucleotides line up with TRBD1. V lost 8 bases and J lost 8; bases outside the gene matches: 9. This CDR3 spans 13 amino acids. CDR1 is MDHEN, CDR2 SYDVKM, per germline. Here the CDR3 DNA reads TGTGCCAGCCGGACAGGGGCGGGACGGGGCTACACCTTC. Residues: CASRTGAGRGYTF.

This sequence joins TRBV2 and TRBJ2-1; 11 bases map to TRBD2. J was trimmed by 0 bases and V by 6 bases; bases with no gene match: 4. Germline values: CDR1 SNHLY, CDR2 FYNNEI. This CDR3 contains 16 residues. CDR3 region: CASRTSGANSYNEQFF. For the CDR3, the DNA is TGTGCCAGCAGGACTAGCGGGGCCAACTCCTACAATGAGCAGTTCTTC.

To note about this clonotype: Relative to the germline gene, one junction end is altered; a read error may explain this. This chain joins TRBV5-1 and TRBJ2-5; 8 bases are a match to TRBD2. The CDR3 sequence is 14 residues long. Germline-derived CDR1 and CDR2 are SGHRS and YFSETQ. The CDR3 is CASSPGGLQETQYF. The CDR3 DNA reads TGTGCCAGCAGCCCGGGGGGGCTCCAAGAGACCCAGTACTTC.

This clonotype was detected only a few times. The chain uses TRBV11-3 and TRBJ1-1; D is ambiguous. The CDR3 covers 13 residues. CDR1 is SGHNT and CDR2 is YENEEA in the germline V gene. Trimming shortened V by 3 bases and J by 3 bases, and 8 bases separated the two germline ends. The CDR3: CASSFRPDTEAFF. The CDR3 coding sequence is TGTGCCAGCAGCTTTCGGCCGGACACTGAAGCTTTCTTT.

The V call is TRBV19, the J call TRBJ2-4; 9 bases agree with TRBD2. Germline CDR1 is LNHDA and CDR2 is SQIVND (reference sequence). V gave up 1 base and J gave up 9 bases; unmatched junction bases: 19. CDR3 length equals 19 residues. Written as DNA, the CDR3 is TGTGCCAGTAGTATAGGTTCCAGACGGGCTAGCGGGATCCAGGGCATTCAGTACTTC. Protein sequence: CASSIGSRRASGIQGIQYF.

Comment on this clonotype: This may come from a read error, since a much larger clone is one base off. The J gene is TRBJ2-7, the V gene TRBV10-3, with 9 bases fitting TRBD1. In germline, CDR1 is ENHRY, CDR2 SYGVKD. J was trimmed by 3 bases and V by 8 bases; bases with no gene match: 8. The CDR3 runs 14 residues. CDR3 DNA: TGTGCCATCGGCTTGACAGGGGGGGTCTACGAGCAGTACTTC. Residues: CAIGLTGGVYEQYF.

The V gene is TRBV6-1, the J gene TRBJ1-1; TRBD1 might be the D (5 bases). V lost 5 bases to trimming and J lost 4 bases, with 14 bases between them. The length of the CDR3 is 14 residues. Per germline, CDR1 MNHNS and CDR2 SASEGT. The CDR3 here is CASSPGTDGTEAFF. In DNA, the CDR3 is TGTGCCAGCAGTCCCGGGACCGATGGCACTGAAGCTTTCTTT.

For this clonotype: One end of the junction fails to match germline, which may point to a read error. V is TRBV5-1 and J is TRBJ1-5; 8 nucleotides agree with TRBD1. Germline V gives CDR1 SGHRS, CDR2 YFSETQ. This CDR3 is built from 14 residues. The CDR3 loop reads CASSRTGNKQPQHF. In DNA, the CDR3 is TGTGCCAGCAGCCGGACAGGGAATAAACAGCCCCAGCATTTT.

The V gene is TRBV10-2, the J gene TRBJ2-7; no clear D gene. CDR1 WSHSY and CDR2 SAAADI come from the germline V gene. The V and J ends lost 3 bases and 3 bases respectively, with 9 bases between them. The CDR3 has 13 amino acids. The DNA for the CDR3 is TGCGCCAGCAGTGACGATCGTTTCTACGAGCAGTACTTC. It yields the protein CASSDDRFYEQYF.

This clonotype was found many times. V gene TRBV20-1 combines with J gene TRBJ1-6; 7 bases line up with TRBD1. Germline-derived CDR1 and CDR2 are DFQATT and SNEGSKA (reference sequence). The V and J ends lost 6 bases and 8 bases, in that order; junction bases with no gene match: 7. CDR3 length: 13 residues. The CDR3 coding sequence is TGCAGTGCCTCGACAGGGCGCGATTCACCCCTCCACTTT. Amino acids: CSASTGRDSPLHF.

A few counts support this clonotype. The chain joins TRBV5-1 to TRBJ1-1, with D unclear. The CDR3 is 13 residues long. V gave up 4 bases and J gave up 1 base, with 8 bases separating them. Germline lookup yields CDR1 SGHRS and CDR2 YFSETQ. Written as DNA, the CDR3 is TGCGCCAGCAGCGCTGCCACGAACACTGAAGCTTTCTTT. This codes for CASSAATNTEAFF.

Comment on this clonotype: A read error may be the cause here, since a much bigger clone is one base away. No conserved phenylalanine or tryptophan ends this CDR3, so it is likely a read error. The chain recombines TRBV30 with TRBJ1-2; D may be TRBD1 (6 bases). CDR1 GTSNPN and CDR2 SVGIG come from the germline V gene (reference sequence). V dropped 4 bases and J dropped 4 bases, with 10 bases sitting between them. This CDR3 has 12 amino acids. CDR3 sequence reads: CAWTRGGYGYTL. DNA of the CDR3: TGTGCCTGGACCAGGGGAGGCTATGGCTACACCCTC.

The chain combines TRBV28 with TRBJ2-7; D possibly matches TRBD1 or TRBD2 (6 bases each). Germline lookup yields CDR1 MDHEN and CDR2 SYDVKM. The CDR3 runs to 16 residues. V dropped 1 base and J dropped 2 bases, with 15 bases sitting between them. The DNA for the CDR3 is TGTGCCAGCAGTTTATCCGGGGGCTCACCGGCCTACGAGCAGTACTTC. As protein: CASSLSGGSPAYEQYF. The complete variable domain, with remaining parts taken from reference TRBV28 and TRBJ2-7, reads DVKVTQSSRYLVKRTGEKVFLECVQDMDHENMFWYRQDPGLGLRLIYFSYDVKMKEKGDIPEGYSVSREKKERFSLILESASTNQTSMYLCASSLSGGSPAYEQYFGPGTRLTVT.

The V gene is TRBV6-1, the J gene TRBJ2-7; 7 bases match TRBD1. This CDR3 comprises 11 residues. In germline, CDR1 is MNHNS, CDR2 SASEGT. The CDR3 DNA reads as TGTGCAACAGGGGAACCCTACGAGCAGTACTTC. Its protein product is CATGEPYEQYF.

V gene TRBV20-1 combines with J gene TRBJ1-1; tentative D call: TRBD1 (5 bases). CDR1 is DFQATT and CDR2 is SNEGSKA in the germline V gene (reference sequence). The CDR3 consists of 13 residues. Trimming cost V 5 bases and J 5 bases, with 15 bases left between them. The CDR3 here is CSAAPGRGTEAFF. CDR3 in DNA: TGCAGTGCTGCGCCGGGGAGGGGAACTGAAGCTTTCTTT.

The chain has TRBV6-2 or TRBV6-3 and TRBJ2-2, with D tentatively TRBD1 (5 bases). Germline V CDR1 and CDR2: MNHEY, SVGEGT. This CDR3 is 15 amino acids long. The ends were cut back, 5 bases at V and 7 bases at J, with 17 bases in the middle. CDR3 nucleotides: TGTGCCAGCAGTCCAACAGGCCCGGCTGGCGGGGAGCTGTTTTTT. Its translation is CASSPTGPAGGELFF.

In its sample, this clonotype was seen a few times. This chain uses TRBV6-1 with TRBJ2-7, with D unclear. The CDR3 totals 12 residues. The germline gives CDR1 MNHNS, CDR2 SASEGT. Trimming left V 1 base short and J 5 bases short, with 6 bases between. The CDR3 coding sequence is TGTGCCAGCAGTGAAGTGGGGAACGAGCAGTACTTC. Protein sequence: CASSEVGNEQYF.

This clonotype has more than one count but fewer than ten. This chain uses TRBV12-3 or TRBV12-4 with TRBJ1-2; 9 nucleotides agree with TRBD1. V lost 6 bases and J lost 7; bases outside the gene matches: 6. The CDR3 runs 13 residues. The CDR3 sequence: CASRSQGAGGYTF. The DNA for the CDR3 is TGTGCCAGCAGATCACAGGGGGCGGGTGGCTACACCTTC.

This sequence joins TRBV13 and TRBJ2-5; possibly TRBD1 for D (6 bases). Germline V lookup: CDR1 PRHDT, CDR2 FYEKMQ (reference sequence). This CDR3 spans 13 amino acids. The V end lost 2 bases, the J end lost 6 bases, and 10 bases lay between the germline ends. The CDR3 spells CASSLTGKKTQYF. The CDR3 DNA reads TGTGCCAGCAGCTTAACAGGGAAAAAGACCCAGTACTTC.

This clonotype was picked up many times. The chain carries TRBV28 and TRBJ1-4, with D unresolved. The CDR3 is 13 amino acids. Germline loops: CDR1 MDHEN, CDR2 SYDVKM. Trimming shortened V by 3 bases and J by 6 bases, and 8 bases separated the two germline ends. The CDR3 nucleotides read TGTGCCAGCAGTTTGGGCCGCGATGAAAAACTGTTTTTT. Its protein product is CASSLGRDEKLFF.

The J gene is TRBJ2-2, the V gene TRBV27, with TRBD1 matching 7 bases. The CDR3 loop spans 14 amino acids. The V and J ends lost 6 bases and 5 bases, in that order; junction bases with no gene match: 6. Germline V gene lookup returns CDR1 MNHEY and CDR2 SMNVEV (reference sequence). CDR3 in DNA: TGTGCCAGCAGCCAGGGACAGATAACCGGGGAGCTGTTTTTT. It codes for CASSQGQITGELFF.

This clonotype was seen more than once but under ten times. The gene calls are TRBV27 and TRBJ2-2; 9 bases are shared with TRBD1. The V gene end was trimmed by 7 bases and the J gene end by 10 bases; junction bases not matched to a gene: 13. CDR1 is MNHEY and CDR2 is SMNVEV in the germline V gene (reference sequence). The length of the CDR3 is 15 residues. CDR3 residues: CASTRDRDLNMELFF. In DNA, the CDR3 is TGTGCCAGCACCCGGGACAGGGACCTTAATATGGAGCTGTTTTTT.

In its sample, this clonotype was seen a few times. The chain recombines TRBV12-3 or TRBV12-4 with TRBJ2-7, with D hard to call. The CDR3 totals 15 residues. Trimming removed 6 bases at V and 1 base at J, with 16 bases between. The CDR3 nucleotides read TGTGCCAGCAGACCCGTCCCGGAACAGTCCTACGAGCAGTACTTC. This translates into CASRPVPEQSYEQYF.

The chain is built from TRBV4-2 and TRBJ1-1; D ambiguous. Trimming took 1 base from V and 11 from J, leaving 11 bases between them. The CDR3 spans 12 residues. Germline V gene lookup returns CDR1 LGHNA and CDR2 YNFKEQ. The CDR3 reads CASSQVTARAFF. The CDR3 region has the DNA TGTGCCAGCAGCCAAGTAACAGCTAGGGCTTTCTTT.

This clonotype was counted only a few times. The chain is built from TRBV24-1 and TRBJ1-1; D unclear. The CDR3 length is 13 residues. The germline V gene encodes CDR1 KGHDR and CDR2 SFDVKD. The germline V and J ends were trimmed by 3 bases and 0 bases, with 4 bases remaining between them. The chain's CDR3 is CATSDALNTEAFF. The CDR3 region has the DNA TGTGCCACCAGTGATGCATTGAACACTGAAGCTTTCTTT.

A few counts support this clonotype. V and J are TRBV3-1 and TRBJ2-7; 7 nucleotides align to TRBD2. Unmatched junction bases numbered 8, after V lost 0 bases and J lost 3 bases. This CDR3 has 16 amino acids. Germline CDR1 and CDR2: LGHDT and YNNKEL (reference sequence). The CDR3 DNA is TGTGCCAGCAGCCAAGATCGGGACTACGGGGGCTACGAGCAGTACTTC. Translation: CASSQDRDYGGYEQYF.

As to this clonotype: A much larger clone lies one base from this, so it may be a read error. The rearrangement joins TRBV15 to TRBJ2-7, with a tentative D call TRBD1 (6 bases). There are 13 residues in the CDR3. Germline CDR1 LNHNV, CDR2 YYDKDF (reference sequence). The CDR3 is CTTSRVIGGEQYF. The CDR3 DNA reads as TGTACCACCAGCAGAGTAATAGGGGGCGAGCAGTACTTC. Drawing the rest from reference TRBV15 and TRBJ2-7, the complete variable domain is DAMVIQNPRYQVTQFGKPVTLSCSQTLNHNVMYWYQQKSSQAPKLLFHYYDKDFNNEADTPDNFQSRRPNTSFCFLDIRSPGLGDTAMYLCTTSRVIGGEQYFGPGTRLTVT.